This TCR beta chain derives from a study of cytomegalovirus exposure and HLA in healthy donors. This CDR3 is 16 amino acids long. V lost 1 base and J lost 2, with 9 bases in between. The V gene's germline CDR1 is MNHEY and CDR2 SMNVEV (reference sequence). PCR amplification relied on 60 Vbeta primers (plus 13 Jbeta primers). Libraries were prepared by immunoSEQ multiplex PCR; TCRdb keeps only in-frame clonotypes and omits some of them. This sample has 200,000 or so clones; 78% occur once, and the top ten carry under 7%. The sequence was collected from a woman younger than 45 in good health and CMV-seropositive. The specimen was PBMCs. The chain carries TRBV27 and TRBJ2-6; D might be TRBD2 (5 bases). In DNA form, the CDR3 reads TGTGCCAGCAGTTTATACTCGGGGACTGGGGCCAACGTCCTGACTTTC. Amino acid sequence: CASSLYSGTGANVLTF.